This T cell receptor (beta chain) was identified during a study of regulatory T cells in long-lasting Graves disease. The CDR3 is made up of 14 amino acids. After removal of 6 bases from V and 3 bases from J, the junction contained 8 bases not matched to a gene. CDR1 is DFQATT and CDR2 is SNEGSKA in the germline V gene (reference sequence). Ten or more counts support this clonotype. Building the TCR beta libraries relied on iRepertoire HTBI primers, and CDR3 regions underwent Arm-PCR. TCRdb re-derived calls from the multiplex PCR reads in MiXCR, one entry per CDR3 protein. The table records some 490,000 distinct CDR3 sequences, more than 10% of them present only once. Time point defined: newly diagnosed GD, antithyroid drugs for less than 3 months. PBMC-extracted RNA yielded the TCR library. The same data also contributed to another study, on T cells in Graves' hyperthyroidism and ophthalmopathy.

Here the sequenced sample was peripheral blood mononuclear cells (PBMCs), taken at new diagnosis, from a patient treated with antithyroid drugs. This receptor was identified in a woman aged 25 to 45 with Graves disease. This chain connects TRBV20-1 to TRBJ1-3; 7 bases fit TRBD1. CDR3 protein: CSAHRQGGGNTIYF. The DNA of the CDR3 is TGCAGTGCCCACCGACAGGGAGGTGGAAACACCATATATTTT.